Listed below are T cell receptor beta chains from one sample, sequenced in a study of cytomegalovirus exposure and HLA in healthy donors. The repertoire was sequenced with immunoSEQ multiplex PCR; TCRdb's copy has only in-frame clones and lacks some. The sample lists about 100,000 clones; roughly 85% were seen once. The source material was PBMCs. The receptors were gathered from a man aged 30-40 years in good health and CMV-seronegative. CDR3s include the opening cysteine and the closing phenylalanine or tryptophan. A D gene is named only where the DNA matches it firmly. Rows give clone size only sometimes, using once, few, many, or a class for an expanded clone.

>12|TRBJ1-6|TRBV28|.|.
TGTGCCAGCAGTTTTATATCAGGGTCCCTCCACTTT
CASSFISGSLHF
>15|TRBJ2-3|TRBV4-3|.|.
TGCGCCAGCAGCCAAGGCGGAGAGACCACAGATACGCAGTATTTT
CASSQGGETTDTQYF
>13|TRBJ2-7|TRBV11-2|.|.
TGTGCCAGCACCAGGGGTTCGTTCTACGAGCAGTACTTC
CASTRGSFYEQYF
>13|TRBJ2-1|TRBV27|TRBD2|.
TGTGCCACCACTAGCGGGGGGTACAATGAGCAGTTCTTC
CATTSGGYNEQFF
>15|TRBJ2-1|TRBV9|TRBD2|once
TGTGCCAGCAGCGTAGTTCACCAAGCGGGGCATGAGCAGTTCTTC
CASSVVHQAGHEQFF
>15|TRBJ2-1|TRBV11-2|TRBD1|.
TGTGCCAGCAGCTCTCCGGGACAGGGCAGGCATGAGCAGTTCTTC
CASSSPGQGRHEQFF
>15|TRBJ1-2|TRBV27|TRBD1|.
TGTGCCAGCGGGGGACAGGGGATGGGGAACTATGGCTACACCTTC
CASGGQGMGNYGYTF
>15|TRBJ2-2|TRBV27|TRBD2|.
TGTGCCAGCAGTTTTAGCGGGAGGGCCCCCGGGGAGCTGTTTTTT
CASSFSGRAPGELFF
>14|TRBJ2-7|TRBV30|TRBD2|.
TGTGCCTGGAGTGCCGGGACTAGCCTTGACGAGCAGTACTTC
CAWSAGTSLDEQYF
>12|TRBJ1-5|TRBV2|.|.
TGTGCCAGCAGTGCGAGGGCAGGAGCCCAAGCTTTT
CASSARAGAQAF
>11|TRBJ2-7|TRBV10-3|.|.
TGTGCCATCAGTGAATCCGACGAGCAGTACTTC
CAISESDEQYF
>17|TRBJ2-5|TRBV4-2|.|.
TGTGCCAGCAGCCAGCTAAACAGCGGCCTGATCCAAGAGACCCAGTACTTC
CASSQLNSGLIQETQYF
>16|TRBJ1-3|TRBV4-2|TRBD1|.
TGTGCCAGCAGCCAACGGGCGACAGGGGGTGGAAACACCATATATTTT
CASSQRATGGGNTIYF
>15|TRBJ1-5|TRBV28|TRBD1|.
TGTGCCAGCAGCCGGGGACAGGGCGGTAATCAGCCCCAGCATTTT
CASSRGQGGNQPQHF
>13|TRBJ2-7|TRBV5-4|.|.
TGTGCCAGCAGCTTGGCGGGTTCATACGGGCAGTACTTC
CASSLAGSYGQYF
>15|TRBJ1-4|TRBV19|.|few
TGTGCCAGTAGTTCGCAGACAGTATCTAATGAAAAACTGTTTTTT
CASSSQTVSNEKLFF